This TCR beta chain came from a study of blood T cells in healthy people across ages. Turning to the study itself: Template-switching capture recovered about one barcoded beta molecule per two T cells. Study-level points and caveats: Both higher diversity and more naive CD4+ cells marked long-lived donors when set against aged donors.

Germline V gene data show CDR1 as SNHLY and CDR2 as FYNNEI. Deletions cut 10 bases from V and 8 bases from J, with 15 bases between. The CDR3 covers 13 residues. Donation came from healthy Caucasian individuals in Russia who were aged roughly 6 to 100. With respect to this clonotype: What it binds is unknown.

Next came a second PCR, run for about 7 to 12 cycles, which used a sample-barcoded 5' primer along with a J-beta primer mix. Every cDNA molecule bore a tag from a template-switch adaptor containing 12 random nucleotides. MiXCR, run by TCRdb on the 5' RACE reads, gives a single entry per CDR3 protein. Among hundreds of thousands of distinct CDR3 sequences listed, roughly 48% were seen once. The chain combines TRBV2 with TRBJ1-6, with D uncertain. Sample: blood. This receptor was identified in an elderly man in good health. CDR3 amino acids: CATRRGQDSPLHF. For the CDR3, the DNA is TGTGCCACCCGGCGAGGCCAAGATTCACCCCTCCACTTT.